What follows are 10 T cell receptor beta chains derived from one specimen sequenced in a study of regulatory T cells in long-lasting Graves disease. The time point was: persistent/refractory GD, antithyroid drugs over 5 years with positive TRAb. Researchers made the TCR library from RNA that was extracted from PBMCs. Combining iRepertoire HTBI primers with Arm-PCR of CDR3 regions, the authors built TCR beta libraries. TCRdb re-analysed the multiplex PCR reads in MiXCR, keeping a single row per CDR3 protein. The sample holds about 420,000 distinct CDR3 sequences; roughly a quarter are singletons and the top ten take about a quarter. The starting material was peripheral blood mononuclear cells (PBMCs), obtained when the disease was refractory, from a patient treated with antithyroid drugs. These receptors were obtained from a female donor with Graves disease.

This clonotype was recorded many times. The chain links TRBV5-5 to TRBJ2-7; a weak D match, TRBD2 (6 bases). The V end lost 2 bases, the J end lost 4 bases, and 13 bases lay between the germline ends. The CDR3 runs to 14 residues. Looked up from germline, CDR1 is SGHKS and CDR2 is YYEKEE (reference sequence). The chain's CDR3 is CASSFLAGRYEQYF. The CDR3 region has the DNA TGTGCCAGCAGCTTTCTCGCGGGACGGTACGAGCAGTACTTC.

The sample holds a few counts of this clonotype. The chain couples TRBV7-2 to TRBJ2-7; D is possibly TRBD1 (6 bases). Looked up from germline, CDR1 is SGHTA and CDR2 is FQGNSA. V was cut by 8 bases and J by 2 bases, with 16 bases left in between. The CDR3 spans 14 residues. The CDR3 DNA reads TGTGCCAGCGACCCCGGGACATATCCCTACGAGCAGTACTTC. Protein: CASDPGTYPYEQYF.

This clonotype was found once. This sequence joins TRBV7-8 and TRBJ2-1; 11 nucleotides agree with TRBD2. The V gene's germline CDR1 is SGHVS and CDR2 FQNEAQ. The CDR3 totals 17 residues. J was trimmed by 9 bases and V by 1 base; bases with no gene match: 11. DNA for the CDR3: TGTGCCAGCAGCTTAGGGGTAGCGGGAGGGCCTGACGGTGAGCAGTTCTTC. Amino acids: CASSLGVAGGPDGEQFF.

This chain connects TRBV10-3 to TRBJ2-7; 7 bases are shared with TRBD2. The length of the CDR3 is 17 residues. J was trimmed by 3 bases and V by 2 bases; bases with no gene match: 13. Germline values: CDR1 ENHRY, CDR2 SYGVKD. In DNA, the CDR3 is TGTGCCATCAGTGAGCCAAGAGGTCTAGCGGAGGTCTACGAGCAGTACTTC. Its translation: CAISEPRGLAEVYEQYF.

The CDR3 sequence is CASSLGRGAGGTEAFF. The DNA for the CDR3 is TGTGCCAGCAGTTTAGGACGGGGGGCGGGAGGAACTGAAGCTTTCTTT. The chain is built from TRBV28 and TRBJ1-1, with D perhaps TRBD1 (6 bases). The V gene lost 2 bases and the J gene lost 5 bases, with 18 bases spanning the gap. The CDR3 has 16 residues. Germline lookup yields CDR1 MDHEN and CDR2 SYDVKM. The full variable domain, rest sourced from reference TRBV28 and TRBJ1-1, is DVKVTQSSRYLVKRTGEKVFLECVQDMDHENMFWYRQDPGLGLRLIYFSYDVKMKEKGDIPEGYSVSREKKERFSLILESASTNQTSMYLCASSLGRGAGGTEAFFGQGTRLTVV.

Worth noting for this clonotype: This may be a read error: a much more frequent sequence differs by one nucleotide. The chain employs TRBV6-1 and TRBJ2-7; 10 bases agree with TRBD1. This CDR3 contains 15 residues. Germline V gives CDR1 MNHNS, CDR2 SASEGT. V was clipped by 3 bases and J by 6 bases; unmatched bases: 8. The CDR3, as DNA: TGTGCCAGCAGTGATCCGGGGACAGGGGTGGGCGAGCAGTACTTC. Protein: CASSDPGTGVGEQYF.

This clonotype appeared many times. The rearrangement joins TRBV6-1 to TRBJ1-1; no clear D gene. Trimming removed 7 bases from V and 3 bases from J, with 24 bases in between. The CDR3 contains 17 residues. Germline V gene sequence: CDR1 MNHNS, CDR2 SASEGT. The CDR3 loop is CASTLRGSAAVHTEAFF. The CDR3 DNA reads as TGTGCCAGCACTTTACGGGGTTCGGCGGCCGTGCACACTGAAGCTTTCTTT.

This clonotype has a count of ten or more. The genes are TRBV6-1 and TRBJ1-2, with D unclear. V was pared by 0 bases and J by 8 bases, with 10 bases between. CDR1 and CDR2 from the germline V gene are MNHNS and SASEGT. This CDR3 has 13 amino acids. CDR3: CASSEAVTYGYTF. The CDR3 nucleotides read TGTGCCAGCAGTGAAGCGGTAACATACGGCTACACCTTC.

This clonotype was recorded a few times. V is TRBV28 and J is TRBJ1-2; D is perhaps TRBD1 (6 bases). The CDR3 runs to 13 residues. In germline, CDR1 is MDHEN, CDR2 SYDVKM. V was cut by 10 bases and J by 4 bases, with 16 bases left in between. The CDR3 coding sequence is TGTGCCACCCGGGGGGGGGGCGGCTATGGCTACACCTTC. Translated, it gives CATRGGGGYGYTF.

The CDR3 nucleotides read TGTGCCAGCAGCTTGGGGACTAGCGGGAGACTTTACGAGCAGTACTTC. Translation: CASSLGTSGRLYEQYF. The chain has TRBV7-2 and TRBJ2-7; TRBD2 agrees at 14 bases. Looked up from germline, CDR1 is SGHTA and CDR2 is FQGNSA. There are 16 residues in the CDR3. With V trimmed by 3 bases and J by 4 bases, 5 bases remained unmatched.